Listed below are T cell receptor beta chains from one sample, sequenced in a study of shared clonotypes between healthy human individuals. The assay was immunoSEQ multiplex PCR, and TCRdb's table has in-frame clones only and misses some. The sample has under 1,100,000 clones; under 80% are singletons. The source material was memory CD4+ T cells sorted from blood. Every receptor here comes from a man younger than 30 in good health. Each CDR3 is given with its conserved first and last residue. D genes are given only for firm matches. Size tells how often a clone was seen (once, few, many) or the class of an expanded clone, and some rows leave it out.

size	J	V	D	DNA	CDR3
.	TRBJ1-2	TRBV5-4	.	TGTGCCAGCAGCTCGGACCCTCAGGCTGGCTATGGCTACACCTTC	CASSSDPQAGYGYTF
.	TRBJ2-3	TRBV18	.	TGTGCCAGCTCACCATCGGCGGATACGCAGTATTTT	CASSPSADTQYF
.	TRBJ1-3	TRBV7-2	.	TGTGCCAGCAGCCCGAGGGGGGTTCTCGTTGACACCATATATTTT	CASSPRGVLVDTIYF
.	TRBJ2-3	TRBV29-1	.	TGCAGCGTTGGATCTGGCATCACAGATACGCAGTATTTT	CSVGSGITDTQYF
.	TRBJ2-7	TRBV4-3	TRBD1	TGCGCCAGCAGCCCCCGGGACAGAGGCTCCTACGAGCAGTACTTC	CASSPRDRGSYEQYF
.	TRBJ2-3	TRBV27	.	TGTGCCAGCAGTTTATGGGGGCACAGCACAGATACGCAGTATTTT	CASSLWGHSTDTQYF
.	TRBJ1-1	TRBV5-1	TRBD1	TGCGCCAGCAGCTTCTTAGACAGGGGGGTGCCTGAAGCTTTCTTT	CASSFLDRGVPEAFF
.	TRBJ2-7	TRBV7-6	TRBD1	TGTGCCAGCAGTGACGGACAGGGGGTTCACGAGCAGTACTTC	CASSDGQGVHEQYF
.	TRBJ1-2	TRBV30	TRBD1	TGTGCCTTAGGACAGGGGGCGGTTAGCTATGGCTACACCTTC	CALGQGAVSYGYTF
once	TRBJ1-2	TRBV18	TRBD1	TGTGCCAGCTCACCGAACCCGGGACAGGGGGCCCCAGGGAGTGGCTACACCTTC	CASSPNPGQGAPGSGYTF
.	TRBJ2-3	TRBV5-1	TRBD2	TGCGCCAGCAGCTCCGGACTAGCGCCAGATACGCAGTATTTT	CASSSGLAPDTQYF
many	TRBJ2-5	TRBV19	.	TGTGCCAGTAGTACGGGGATTCAAGAGACCCAGTACTTC	CASSTGIQETQYF
.	TRBJ2-5	TRBV2	.	TGTGCCAGCAGTGATGACAGGAACCAAGAGACCCAGTACTTC	CASSDDRNQETQYF
.	TRBJ2-1	TRBV11-2	TRBD2	TGTGCCAGCATTCTCACTAGCGGCTCCTACAATGAGCAGTTCTTC	CASILTSGSYNEQFF
.	TRBJ2-2	TRBV7-8	TRBD1	TGTGCCAGCAGCCCCCAGGGACAGGGTTCCGGGGAGCTGTTTTTT	CASSPQGQGSGELFF
.	TRBJ2-7	TRBV14	.	TGTGCCAGCAGCAGTACTAGTACCTACGAGCAGTACTTC	CASSSTSTYEQYF
few	TRBJ1-2	TRBV30	.	TGTGCCTGGAGTGTAAGTCAGGGCCCAGGCTACACCTTC	CAWSVSQGPGYTF
.	TRBJ2-3	TRBV14	.	TGTGCCAGCAGCCAAGGGCGCTTGGCTCGCACAGATACGCAGTATTTT	CASSQGRLARTDTQYF
once	TRBJ1-2	TRBV5-4	TRBD1	TGTGCCAGCAGCTCGAGCTCGGGACAGGGCGGCTATGGCTACACCTTC	CASSSSSGQGGYGYTF
.	TRBJ1-3	TRBV9	.	TGTGCCAGCAGCGTAGCTAATGGAGCAAACTCTGGAAACACCATATATTTT	CASSVANGANSGNTIYF
.	TRBJ1-3	TRBV6-6	.	TGTGCCAGCACCTACACGGGAGGGGGGGGAAACACCATATATTTT	CASTYTGGGGNTIYF
few	TRBJ1-2	TRBV19	.	TGTGCCAGTAGTATTTTTAACTATGGCTACACCTTC	CASSIFNYGYTF
few	TRBJ1-5	TRBV7-9	.	TGTGCCAGCAGCTTTGGGACATCCGATCAGCCCCAGCATTTT	CASSFGTSDQPQHF
few	TRBJ1-1	TRBV5-1	TRBD1	TGCGCCAGCAGCTCGATGGGACAGGGGATGAACACTGAAGCTTTCTTT	CASSSMGQGMNTEAFF
.	TRBJ2-1	TRBV11-2	.	TGTGCCAGCAGCTTACATTGGGGGGACCTACTGTACAATGAGCAGTTCTTC	CASSLHWGDLLYNEQFF
.	TRBJ2-2	TRBV5-1	TRBD1	TGCGCCAGCAGCATAAGCCAGGGGGCGACCGGGGAGCTGTTTTTT	CASSISQGATGELFF
.	TRBJ2-7	TRBV7-9	.	TGTGCCAGCAGCGGCACTAGCAGTAGCTACGAGCAGTACTTC	CASSGTSSSYEQYF
.	TRBJ1-4	TRBV20-1	.	TGCAGTGCTAGATTGTCTGAAAAACTGTTTTTT	CSARLSEKLFF
.	TRBJ2-3	TRBV9	TRBD2	TGTGCCAGCAGCGTCAATAGCGGGATAACAGATACGCAGTATTTT	CASSVNSGITDTQYF
.	TRBJ2-5	TRBV28	TRBD2	TGTGCCAGCAGTGAAAGCGGGAGGGCCTCTGAAGAGACCCAGTACTTC	CASSESGRASEETQYF